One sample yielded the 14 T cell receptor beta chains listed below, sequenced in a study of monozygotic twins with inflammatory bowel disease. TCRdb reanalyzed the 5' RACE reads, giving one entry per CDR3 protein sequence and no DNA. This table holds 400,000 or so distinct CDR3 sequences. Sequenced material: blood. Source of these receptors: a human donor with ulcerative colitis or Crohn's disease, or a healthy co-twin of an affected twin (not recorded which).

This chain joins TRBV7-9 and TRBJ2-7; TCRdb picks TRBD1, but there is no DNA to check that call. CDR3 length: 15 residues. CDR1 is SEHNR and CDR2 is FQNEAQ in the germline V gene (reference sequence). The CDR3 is CASSFTGQTSYEQYF.

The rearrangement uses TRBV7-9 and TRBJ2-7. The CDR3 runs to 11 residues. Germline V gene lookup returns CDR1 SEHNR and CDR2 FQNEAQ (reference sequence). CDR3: CASSLYQEQYF.

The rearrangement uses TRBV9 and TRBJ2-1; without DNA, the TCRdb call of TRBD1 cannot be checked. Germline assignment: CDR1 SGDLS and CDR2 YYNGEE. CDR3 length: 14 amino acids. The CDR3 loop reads CASSVGGTDNEQFF.

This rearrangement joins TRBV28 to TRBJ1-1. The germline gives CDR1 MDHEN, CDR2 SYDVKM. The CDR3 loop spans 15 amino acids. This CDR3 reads CASSSPGGVSTEAFF.

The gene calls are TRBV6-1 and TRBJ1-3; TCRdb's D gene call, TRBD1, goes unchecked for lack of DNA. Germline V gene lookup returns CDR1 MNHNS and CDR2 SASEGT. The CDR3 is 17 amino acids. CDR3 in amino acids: CASSEARTGGLGNTIYF.

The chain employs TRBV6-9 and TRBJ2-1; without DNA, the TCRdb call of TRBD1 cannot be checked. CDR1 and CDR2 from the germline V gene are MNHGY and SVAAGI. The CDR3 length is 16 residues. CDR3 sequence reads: CASSYGRGNSYNEQFF.

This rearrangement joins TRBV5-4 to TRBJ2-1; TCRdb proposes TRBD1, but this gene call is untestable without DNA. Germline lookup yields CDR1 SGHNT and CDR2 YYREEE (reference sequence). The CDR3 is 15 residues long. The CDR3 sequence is CASSLSSVPWGEQFF.

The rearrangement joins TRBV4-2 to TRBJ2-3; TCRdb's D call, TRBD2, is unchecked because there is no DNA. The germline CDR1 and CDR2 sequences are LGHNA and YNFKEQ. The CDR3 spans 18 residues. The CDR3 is CASSQGRAGASSTDTQYF.

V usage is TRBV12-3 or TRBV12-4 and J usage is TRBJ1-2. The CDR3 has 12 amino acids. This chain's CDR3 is CASSSSSYGYTF.

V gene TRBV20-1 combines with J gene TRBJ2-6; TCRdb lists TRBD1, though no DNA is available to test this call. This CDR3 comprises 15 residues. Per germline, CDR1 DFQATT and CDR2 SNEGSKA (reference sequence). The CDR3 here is CSARLRASGANVLTF.

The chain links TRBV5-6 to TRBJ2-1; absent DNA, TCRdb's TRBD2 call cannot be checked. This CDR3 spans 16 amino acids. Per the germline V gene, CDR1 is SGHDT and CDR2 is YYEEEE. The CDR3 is CASSFPSGSSYNEQFF. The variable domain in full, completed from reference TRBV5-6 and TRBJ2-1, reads DAGVTQSPTHLIKTRGQQVTLRCSPKSGHDTVSWYQQALGQGPQFIFQYYEEEERQRGNFPDRFSGHQFPNYSSELNVNALLLGDSALYLCASSFPSGSSYNEQFFGPGTRLTVL.

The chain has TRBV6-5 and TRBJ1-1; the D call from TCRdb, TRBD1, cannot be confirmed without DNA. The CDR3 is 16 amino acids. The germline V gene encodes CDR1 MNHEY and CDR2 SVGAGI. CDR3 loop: CASSYQGQGATTEAFF.

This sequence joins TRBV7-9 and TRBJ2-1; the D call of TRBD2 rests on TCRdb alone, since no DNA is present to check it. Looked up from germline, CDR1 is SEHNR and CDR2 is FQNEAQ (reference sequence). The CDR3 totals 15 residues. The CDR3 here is CASSFRDYTFGEQFF. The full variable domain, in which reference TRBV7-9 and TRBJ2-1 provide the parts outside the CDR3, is DTGVSQNPRHKITKRGQNVTFRCDPISEHNRLYWYRQTLGQGPEFLTYFQNEAQLEKSRLLSDRFSAERPKGSFSTLEIQRTEQGDSAMYLCASSFRDYTFGEQFFGPGTRLTVL.

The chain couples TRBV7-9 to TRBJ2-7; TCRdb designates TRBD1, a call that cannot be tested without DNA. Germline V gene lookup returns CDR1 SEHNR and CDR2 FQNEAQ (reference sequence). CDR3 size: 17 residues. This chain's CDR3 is CASSLEVDRGRPYEQYF.